The rows below give T cell receptor beta chains drawn from one sample of a study of T-cell memory formation after mild COVID-19. Using its own MiXCR run on the 5' RACE reads, TCRdb lists one record per CDR3 protein. This table has 85,000 to 120,000 distinct CDR3 sequences, over 15% appearing once. Specimen: PBMCs or a T cell subset sorted from them (not recorded which). All receptors come from an adult woman who had mild COVID-19 (a few samples of this study predate the infection). Cell type and time point are not known. The CDR3 runs from the conserved cysteine through the conserved F or W. D genes are given only for firm matches. Clone size is shown for a subset of rows, as once, few, many or a class of expanded clone.

>TRBV6-6|few|TRBJ1-1|.|15
TGTGCCAGCAGTTATAATAGCGGGGTTGACACTGAAGCTTTCTTT
CASSYNSGVDTEAFF
>TRBV20-1|few|TRBJ2-1|TRBD2|16
TGCAGTGCTAGAGTTTTAGCGGGAGGAACCTACAATGAGCAGTTCTTC
CSARVLAGGTYNEQFF
>TRBV3-1|few|TRBJ2-7|.|15
TGTGCCAGCAGCCAGACCGGGACATCCCTCCGGGAGCAGTACTTC
CASSQTGTSLREQYF
>TRBV24-1|few|TRBJ2-1|.|13
TGTGCCACCAGTGAGTATACAGGGAATGAGCAGTTCTTC
CATSEYTGNEQFF
>TRBV14|few|TRBJ1-6|.|17
TGTGCCAGCAGCTACAGGACACCGAGCTCCTATAATTCACCCCTCCACTTT
CASSYRTPSSYNSPLHF
>TRBV9|.|TRBJ2-3|TRBD1|17
TGTGCCAGCAGCGCCGTTGGGACAGGGGCCTACACAGATACGCAGTATTTT
CASSAVGTGAYTDTQYF
>TRBV3-1|.|TRBJ2-3|TRBD2|16
TGTGCCAGCAGCCTAGGCCCAGGGACTAGAATAGATACGCAGTATTTT
CASSLGPGTRIDTQYF
>TRBV7-9|few|TRBJ2-5|TRBD2|16
TGTGCCAGCAGCCTACTTGGACTAGCCCCGGAAGAGACCCAGTACTTC
CASSLLGLAPEETQYF
>TRBV2|many|TRBJ1-2|.|12
TGTGCCAGCCTGGGAGGGACCGGTGGCTACACCTTC
CASLGGTGGYTF
>TRBV4-2|.|TRBJ1-1|.|15
TGTGCCAGCAGCCAAGACACTTCCCGGGACACTGAAGCTTTCTTT
CASSQDTSRDTEAFF
>TRBV10-3|.|TRBJ2-1|.|15
TGTGCCATCAGTGCCATAGCGGACCTCTACAATGAGCAGTTCTTC
CAISAIADLYNEQFF
>TRBV7-6|.|TRBJ2-7|.|15
TGTGCCAGCAGCTTAGGGAAACAGGGTATCCACGAGCAGTACTTC
CASSLGKQGIHEQYF
>TRBV29-1|many|TRBJ1-2|TRBD1|12
TGCAGCGTTGAGACAGGGACCTATGGCTACACCTTC
CSVETGTYGYTF
>TRBV12-3/TRBV12-4|many|TRBJ2-7|TRBD1|15
TGTGCCAGCAGTTCGACCGGGACAGCACGTTACGAGCAGTACTTC
CASSSTGTARYEQYF
>TRBV27|.|TRBJ2-3|.|13
TGTGCCAGCAGCTATTCCTGGCGGGATACGCAGTATTTT
CASSYSWRDTQYF
>TRBV12-3/TRBV12-4|.|TRBJ1-4|TRBD1|15
TGTGCCAGCAGCCCAGACAGGGGAGGAGGTGAAAAACTGTTTTTT
CASSPDRGGGEKLFF
>TRBV9|.|TRBJ2-2|.|13
TGTGCCAGCAGCGTAGGTAACACCGGGGAGCTGTTTTTT
CASSVGNTGELFF
>TRBV7-9|.|TRBJ1-2|.|17
TGTGCCAGCAGCTCCACACGGCACGGACCGATCTTGTCCGGCTACACCTTC
CASSSTRHGPILSGYTF
>TRBV7-8|few|TRBJ1-5|.|13
TGTGCCAGCTCTCCGGCAGGGAATCAGCCCCAGCATTTT
CASSPAGNQPQHF
>TRBV7-9|few|TRBJ2-7|.|13
TGTGCCAGCAGCGGGGACATTTCGCGTGAGCAGTACTTC
CASSGDISREQYF
>TRBV7-2|few|TRBJ1-2|TRBD1|17
TGTGCCAGCAGCCTGAAGGGACAGGGTTATCCTAACTATGGCTACACCTTC
CASSLKGQGYPNYGYTF
>TRBV12-3/TRBV12-4|.|TRBJ1-1|.|15
TGTGCCAGCAGTCCCCCGGGACCAGGGGACACTGAAGCTTTCTTT
CASSPPGPGDTEAFF
>TRBV4-1|.|TRBJ2-2|.|14
TGCGCCAGCAGCCAAGATCGTTCGACTGGGGAGCTGTTTTTT
CASSQDRSTGELFF
>TRBV9|.|TRBJ2-1|TRBD2|15
TGTGCCAGCAGCGAGGGGGGACTAGCGGGTCTTGAGCAGTTCTTC
CASSEGGLAGLEQFF
>TRBV6-6|.|TRBJ1-2|.|14
TGTGCCAGCAGTTACTTGACAAGGAGCTATGGCTACACCTTC
CASSYLTRSYGYTF
>TRBV29-1|.|TRBJ1-1|.|16
TGCAGCGTTGCATCCGCGGTAGGGGCAGGGAACACTGAAGCTTTCTTT
CSVASAVGAGNTEAFF
>TRBV4-2|few|TRBJ2-3|TRBD2|17
TGTGCCAGCAGCAAAGCCCGTAGCGGGGGGCACACAGATACGCAGTATTTT
CASSKARSGGHTDTQYF
>TRBV4-3|few|TRBJ2-7|.|15
TGCGCCAGCAGCCAAGTTTGGAGGGCGGCCTACGAGCAGTACTTC
CASSQVWRAAYEQYF
>TRBV20-1|few|TRBJ1-1|TRBD1|12
TGCAGTGCGAGGGACAGGGCAACTGAAGCTTTCTTT
CSARDRATEAFF
>TRBV29-1|few|TRBJ2-3|.|13
TGCAGCGTTGACGACGGGGCGGCAGATACGCAGTATTTT
CSVDDGAADTQYF
>TRBV4-3|.|TRBJ2-5|TRBD2|16
TGCGCCAGCAGCCAAGATCTCGGGACTACCGAAGAGACCCAGTACTTC
CASSQDLGTTEETQYF
>TRBV7-9|.|TRBJ2-1|.|14
TGTGCCAGCAGCCCTACGAAGGACTACAATGAGCAGTTCTTC
CASSPTKDYNEQFF
>TRBV7-9|few|TRBJ1-4|.|15
TGTGCCAGCAGCTTAGTGGGGCTGTACGGTGAAAAACTGTTTTTT
CASSLVGLYGEKLFF
>TRBV4-1|few|TRBJ2-5|TRBD1|15
TGCGCCAGCAGCAGGACAGGGGGCAAATCGGAGACCCAGTACTTC
CASSRTGGKSETQYF
>TRBV7-9|many|TRBJ2-6|.|15
TGTGCCAGCAGGATACAAGTCTCTGGGGCCAACGTCCTGACTTTC
CASRIQVSGANVLTF
>TRBV7-9|few|TRBJ2-5|.|14
TGTGCCAGCAGCTTCCCGGAGATCCAAGAGACCCAGTACTTC
CASSFPEIQETQYF
>TRBV23-1|.|TRBJ2-5|TRBD1|16
TGCGCCACGCGTCACAAAAGGGGGGACAGGCAAGAGACCCAGTACTTC
CATRHKRGDRQETQYF
>TRBV12-3/TRBV12-4|many|TRBJ2-2|.|11
TGTGCCAGCAGTTTCCCAGGGCAGCTGTTTTTT
CASSFPGQLFF
>TRBV4-1|many|TRBJ2-1|.|16
TGCGCCAGCAGCCAAGGAATCGAAGGCCCCTCCGGTGAGCAGTTCTTC
CASSQGIEGPSGEQFF
>TRBV12-3/TRBV12-4|.|TRBJ1-2|.|12
TGTGCCAGCAGGCATGGGGGTTATGGCTACACCTTC
CASRHGGYGYTF
>TRBV9|many|TRBJ2-7|TRBD2|14
TGTGCCAGCAGCGTAGCGGGAGATTCGGGAGGGAAGTACTTC
CASSVAGDSGGKYF